This record looks at one T cell receptor beta chain sequence and its context. The data belong to a study of blood T cell repertoires in COVID-19. Study at large: Sites in the United States, Italy and Spain provided acute and convalescent COVID-19 samples.

Produced via immunoSEQ multiplex PCR; TCRdb's table is partial and in-frame only. This table has about 130,000 clones, approximately 83% appearing once. V shed 6 bases and J shed 1 base, with 9 bases lying between them. Germline-derived CDR1 and CDR2 are GTSNPN and SVGIG (reference sequence). The CDR3 runs 13 residues. The TCR was taken from a woman aged 45-59 years who had recovered from COVID-19. This chain links TRBV30 with TRBJ2-2; D is uncertain. The sequenced material came from peripheral blood. In DNA, the CDR3 is TGTGCCTGCTCTTACAGGAACACCGGGGAGCTGTTTTTT. It codes for CACSYRNTGELFF.